This T cell receptor beta chain stems from a study of radiotherapy plus CTLA-4 blockade in lung cancer. Study as a whole: Overall, around 20% of patients showed an objective response, while about 30% attained disease control.

Germline values: CDR1 LNHNV, CDR2 YYDKDF (reference sequence). V shed 5 bases, J shed 7 bases, and the junction held 16 bases outside the gene matches. CDR3 length equals 17 residues. This table comes from immunoSEQ multiplex PCR, and its TCRdb copy is limited to in-frame clones, with some not included. The repertoire has some 66,000 clones, around 86% of them found once; the top ten carry about 4%. The V gene is TRBV15, the J gene TRBJ2-1; 8 bases map to TRBD2. This clonotype was obtained from a human donor with non-small cell lung cancer who had a partial response to radiotherapy plus ipilimumab. Source: peripheral blood, taken from a patient treated with radiotherapy plus ipilimumab. The DNA of the CDR3 is TGTGCCACCAGCCCACCCCCGGCGGGAGGATATGCAAATGAGCAGTTCTTC. The encoded protein is CATSPPPAGGYANEQFF.